A single TCR beta chain is shown here with its context. Its antigen is still unknown. 13 Jbeta primers and 60 Vbeta primers were used for the PCR. Measured with immunoSEQ multiplex PCR; TCRdb has only the in-frame clones, and not every one. The sample has roughly 250,000 clones, 80% seen once. These data originate in a study of cytomegalovirus exposure and HLA in healthy donors. Findings and caveats of the study: A list of 164 TCR beta chains associated with cytomegalovirus was given.

The CDR3 has 14 amino acids. The V segment lost 6 bases and the J segment 7 bases; nucleotides outside the gene matches: 5. From germline, CDR1 is MNHNS and CDR2 SASEGT. The chain couples TRBV6-1 to TRBJ1-6, with 8 bases aligning to TRBD1. The sequenced sample was PBMCs. This TCR came from a girl aged 2-10 years in good health and CMV-seronegative. The CDR3 region has the DNA TGTGCCAGCAGATACGACAGGGGCAATTCACCCCTCCACTTT. Translating gives CASRYDRGNSPLHF.